This T cell receptor beta chain was documented in a study of blood T cells in healthy people across ages. The CDR3 spans 16 residues. V lost 4 bases and J lost 2; bases outside the gene matches: 7. Using a J-beta primer mix together with a sample-barcoded 5' primer, a second PCR was run for roughly 6 to 11 cycles. All samples yielded 3 million or more CDR3-containing paired-end reads. TCRdb passed the 5' RACE reads through MiXCR, listing each CDR3 protein once. Here the sample spans 700,000 to 900,000 distinct CDR3 sequences, about 55% being singletons. V is TRBV12-3 or TRBV12-4 and J is TRBJ1-5; 8 bases align to TRBD1. Sequenced material: blood. The source is an elderly man in good health. CDR3 protein: CASSSRTGLGNQPQHF. CDR3 nucleotide sequence: TGTGCCAGCAGTTCCCGGACAGGGTTGGGCAATCAGCCCCAGCATTTT.